These T cell receptor beta chains were read from a single sample in a study of T cells in Graves' hyperthyroidism and ophthalmopathy. TCRdb reprocessed the multiplex PCR reads with MiXCR, giving one entry per CDR3 protein. This sample has roughly 630,000 distinct CDR3 sequences, with about a sixth found just once. The sample was blood. These receptor sequences come from a woman between 25 and 40 years old with Graves' hyperthyroidism. CDR3s include the opening cysteine and the closing phenylalanine or tryptophan. D genes are given only for firm matches. Size is stated for part of the rows, as once, few or many counts, or as a class when the clone is expanded.

CDR3 length	D gene	J gene	V gene	clone size	CDR3 protein	CDR3 DNA
12	NA	TRBJ2-2	TRBV6-2/TRBV6-3	NA	CASRHSHGELFF	TGTGCCAGCCGACACAGCCATGGGGAGCTGTTTTTT
14	NA	TRBJ2-5	TRBV2	many	CASNPSDFQETQYF	TGTGCCAGCAACCCGTCGGACTTCCAAGAGACCCAGTACTTC
12	NA	TRBJ2-1	TRBV10-3	NA	CAIGGGSYEQFF	TGTGCCATCGGGGGCGGGAGTTATGAGCAGTTCTTC
14	NA	TRBJ1-2	TRBV28	many	CAIDGSRTSYGYTF	TGTGCCATCGACGGGTCGAGGACCTCCTATGGCTACACCTTC
16	NA	TRBJ2-3	TRBV3-1	many	CASSQAGKVQRDTQYF	TGTGCCAGCAGCCAAGCCGGGAAGGTTCAAAGAGATACGCAGTATTTT
11	NA	TRBJ2-6	TRBV27	few	CVTSGANVLTF	TGTGTCACCTCTGGGGCCAACGTCCTGACTTTC
14	TRBD1	TRBJ1-1	TRBV30	many	CAWSATGGITEAFF	TGTGCCTGGAGTGCGACAGGGGGAATCACTGAAGCTTTCTTT
16	TRBD1	TRBJ2-7	TRBV12-3/TRBV12-4	many	CASITGDAELYCEQYF	TGTGCCAGTATTACAGGGGATGCCGAGTTGTACTGCGAGCAGTACTTC
13	NA	TRBJ1-2	TRBV13	few	CASKGFRDYGYTF	TGTGCCAGCAAAGGGTTCAGGGACTATGGCTACACCTTC
14	NA	TRBJ1-5	TRBV18	NA	CASSPGGRGQPQHF	TGTGCCAGCTCACCAGGGGGAAGGGGTCAGCCCCAGCATTTT
14	TRBD1	TRBJ2-7	TRBV6-5	few	CASSYEGAAFEQYF	TGTGCCAGCAGTTACGAGGGGGCGGCATTTGAGCAGTACTTC
15	NA	TRBJ1-1	TRBV5-1	many	CASSHRTARGTEAFF	TGCGCCAGCAGCCATCGGACAGCGCGGGGCACTGAAGCTTTCTTT
12	NA	TRBJ2-7	TRBV20-1	many	CSASARVYEQYF	TGCAGTGCTAGCGCCAGGGTATACGAGCAGTACTTC
15	TRBD1	TRBJ1-5	TRBV20-1	many	CSATGQGAGNQPQHF	TGCAGTGCTACCGGACAGGGGGCGGGCAATCAGCCCCAGCATTTT
16	TRBD2	TRBJ2-5	TRBV11-2	many	CASSLAPLAETSPQYF	TGTGCCAGCAGCTTAGCCCCACTAGCGGAAACGTCCCCCCAGTACTTC
13	NA	TRBJ2-2	TRBV20-1	many	CSARGTPDGELFF	TGCAGTGCCCGAGGGACTCCCGACGGGGAGCTGTTTTTT
17	TRBD1	TRBJ2-1	TRBV4-3	few	CASSQLTTGGLWHEQFF	TGCGCCAGCAGCCAATTGACGACAGGGGGCCTTTGGCATGAGCAGTTCTTC
15	TRBD1	TRBJ2-5	TRBV5-5	many	CASSFGRGSRETQYF	TGTGCCAGCAGCTTTGGCAGGGGGAGTAGGGAGACCCAGTACTTC
17	TRBD2	TRBJ2-7	TRBV2	few	CASTKGKAGALYHEQYF	TGTGCCAGCACCAAGGGTAAAGCGGGAGCTTTGTACCACGAGCAGTACTTC
15	NA	TRBJ2-1	TRBV6-1	NA	CASSDRLSSYNEQFF	TGTGCCAGCAGTGACAGACTGAGCTCCTACAATGAGCAGTTCTTC
15	TRBD2	TRBJ2-1	TRBV4-1	NA	CASSSTSGKNNEQFF	TGCGCCAGCAGTTCTACTAGCGGAAAAAACAATGAGCAGTTCTTC
12	TRBD2	TRBJ2-7	TRBV30	many	CAWSPGGYEQYF	TGTGCCTGGAGTCCCGGGGGGTACGAGCAGTACTTC
15	NA	TRBJ1-1	TRBV6-1	NA	CASSEAGRLNTEAFF	TGTGCCAGCAGTGAAGCGGGCAGGTTGAACACTGAAGCTTTCTTT
16	TRBD2	TRBJ2-1	TRBV5-1	many	CASSQLAGGPMDEQFF	TGCGCCAGCAGCCAACTAGCGGGAGGGCCCATGGATGAGCAGTTCTTC
15	NA	TRBJ1-3	TRBV10-3	few	CAISEAFLSGNTIYF	TGTGCCATCAGTGAAGCGTTTCTCTCTGGAAACACCATATATTTT
14	NA	TRBJ2-5	TRBV28	NA	CASRTGLIGETQYF	TGTGCCAGCAGAACCGGACTGATTGGAGAGACCCAGTACTTC
15	TRBD1	TRBJ2-7	TRBV6-2/TRBV6-3	many	CASSWDPGQGYEQYF	TGTGCCAGCAGTTGGGATCCGGGACAGGGGTACGAGCAGTACTTC
15	TRBD1	TRBJ2-5	TRBV6-1	many	CASSDPGQPQETQYF	TGTGCCAGCAGTGATCCGGGACAGCCTCAAGAGACCCAGTACTTC
14	NA	TRBJ2-7	TRBV20-1	many	CSASNRGSSYEQYF	TGCAGTGCTAGTAATCGTGGGAGCTCCTACGAGCAGTACTTC
15	TRBD2	TRBJ2-1	TRBV20-1	many	CSARGGRRAYNEQFF	TGCAGTGCTAGAGGCGGGAGAAGAGCTTACAATGAGCAGTTCTTC
15	NA	TRBJ1-1	TRBV4-2	few	CASSQGAGVNTEAFF	TGTGCCAGCAGCCAAGGGGCAGGGGTGAACACTGAAGCTTTCTTT
16	TRBD1	TRBJ1-5	TRBV27	many	CASSPDRLPNQRPQHF	TGTGCCAGCAGCCCGGACAGGCTCCCAAATCAGCGGCCCCAGCATTTT
17	TRBD2	TRBJ2-3	TRBV5-1	few	CASSQRVAGGLTDTQYF	TGCGCCAGCAGCCAACGAGTAGCGGGAGGGCTGACAGATACGCAGTATTTT
18	TRBD1	TRBJ2-6	TRBV6-1	many	CASSAGTATLSGANVLTF	TGTGCCAGCAGTGCTGGGACAGCCACGCTGTCTGGGGCCAACGTCCTGACTTTC
17	NA	TRBJ2-3	TRBV28	many	CASSLQRGLGAVDTQYF	TGTGCCAGCAGTTTACAACGGGGGCTCGGGGCCGTAGATACGCAGTATTTT
13	NA	TRBJ2-1	TRBV29-1	few	CSVLKTPVGEQFF	TGCAGCGTCCTCAAGACCCCGGTCGGTGAGCAGTTCTTC
15	NA	TRBJ2-5	TRBV7-2	many	CASSLTSNLQETQYF	TGTGCCAGCAGCTTGACCAGCAATCTACAGGAGACCCAGTACTTC
16	TRBD2	TRBJ2-3	TRBV10-3	NA	CAIRDGTSGSTDTQYF	TGTGCCATCAGGGATGGGACTAGCGGGAGCACAGATACGCAGTATTTT
14	NA	TRBJ1-1	TRBV27	few	CASRWGTPNTEAFF	TGTGCCAGCAGATGGGGGACACCCAACACTGAAGCTTTCTTT
15	NA	TRBJ2-7	TRBV6-1	few	CASSSGSGGVYEQYF	TGTGCCAGCAGTTCTGGTAGCGGAGGTGTCTACGAGCAGTACTTC
15	TRBD1	TRBJ1-2	TRBV18	NA	CASSQGTGENYGYTF	TGTGCCAGCTCACAAGGGACAGGAGAGAACTATGGCTACACCTTC
13	NA	TRBJ2-7	TRBV20-1	many	CSATWESSYEQYF	TGCAGTGCTACTTGGGAGAGCTCCTACGAGCAGTACTTC
13	NA	TRBJ1-5	TRBV28	many	CASSQTGNQPQHF	TGTGCCAGCAGTCAAACAGGGAACCAGCCCCAGCATTTT
17	TRBD2	TRBJ2-3	TRBV7-2	many	CASSFRTLAVSTDTQYF	TGTGCCAGCAGCTTCCGGACCCTAGCGGTCAGCACAGATACGCAGTATTTT
14	NA	TRBJ1-1	TRBV3-1	NA	CASSQDYQNTEAFF	TGTGCCAGCAGCCAAGATTACCAGAACACTGAAGCTTTCTTT
16	TRBD1	TRBJ2-3	TRBV27	few	CASSSGQGFYTDTQYF	TGTGCCAGCAGTTCCGGACAGGGTTTTTACACAGATACGCAGTATTTT
14	NA	TRBJ2-5	TRBV6-2/TRBV6-3	few	CASLPGQYQETQYF	TGTGCCTCGTTGCCGGGGCAGTACCAAGAGACCCAGTACTTC
14	NA	TRBJ2-1	TRBV4-2	few	CASSPGLIDNEQFF	TGTGCCAGCAGCCCGGGCCTAATAGACAATGAGCAGTTCTTC
15	NA	TRBJ2-1	TRBV29-1	few	CSVGTGASGSLEQFF	TGCAGCGTTGGGACAGGGGCTAGCGGGAGTTTAGAGCAGTTCTTC
13	TRBD1	TRBJ2-7	TRBV5-1	NA	CASSGWTGSEQYF	TGCGCCAGCAGCGGCTGGACAGGGAGCGAGCAGTACTTC
21	NA	TRBJ2-2	TRBV7-9	many	CASSSYIPNYIGTVNTGELFF	TGTGCCAGCAGCTCTTACATCCCAAACTACATCGGGACGGTGAACACCGGGGAGCTGTTTTTT
15	TRBD1	TRBJ1-2	TRBV7-2	few	CASSPTGTGGYGYTF	TGTGCCAGCAGCCCTACCGGGACAGGGGGCTATGGCTACACCTTC